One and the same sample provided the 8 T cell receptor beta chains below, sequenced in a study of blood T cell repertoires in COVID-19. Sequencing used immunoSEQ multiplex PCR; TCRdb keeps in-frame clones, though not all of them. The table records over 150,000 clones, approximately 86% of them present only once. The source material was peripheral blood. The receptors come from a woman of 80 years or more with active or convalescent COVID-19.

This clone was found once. In DNA form, the CDR3 reads TGCGCCAGCAGCTTGAACCAGGGCGGTCAGCCCCAGCATTTT. This gives the protein CASSLNQGGQPQHF. This rearrangement joins TRBV5-1 to TRBJ1-5, with D tentatively TRBD1 (5 bases). The germline V gene has CDR1 SGHRS and CDR2 YFSETQ. The CDR3 totals 14 residues. V lost 1 base and J 6 bases, leaving 11 bases between the germline ends.

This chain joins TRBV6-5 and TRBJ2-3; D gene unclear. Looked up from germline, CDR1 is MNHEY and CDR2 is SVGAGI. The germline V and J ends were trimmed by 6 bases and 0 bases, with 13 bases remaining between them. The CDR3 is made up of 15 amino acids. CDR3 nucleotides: TGTGCCAGCAGAGTCTTCGGAGTAAGCACAGATACGCAGTATTTT. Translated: CASRVFGVSTDTQYF.

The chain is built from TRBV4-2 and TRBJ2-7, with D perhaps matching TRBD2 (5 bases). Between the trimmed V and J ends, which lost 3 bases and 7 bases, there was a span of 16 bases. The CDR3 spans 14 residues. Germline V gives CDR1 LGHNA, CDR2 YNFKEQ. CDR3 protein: CASSHSGLAREQYF. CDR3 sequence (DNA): TGTGCCAGCAGCCATTCGGGGTTGGCAAGGGAGCAGTACTTC.

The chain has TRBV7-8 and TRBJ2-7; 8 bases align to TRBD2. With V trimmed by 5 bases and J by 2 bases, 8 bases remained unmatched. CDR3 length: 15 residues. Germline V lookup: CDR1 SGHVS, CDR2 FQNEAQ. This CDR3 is CASSPRGLEAYEQYF. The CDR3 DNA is TGTGCCAGCAGCCCCAGGGGACTAGAAGCCTACGAGCAGTACTTC.

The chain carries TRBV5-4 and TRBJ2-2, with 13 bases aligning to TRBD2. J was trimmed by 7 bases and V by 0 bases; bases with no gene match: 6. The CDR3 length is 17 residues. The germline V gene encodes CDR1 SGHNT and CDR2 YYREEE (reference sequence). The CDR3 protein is CASSLDGLAGVGGELFF. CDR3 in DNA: TGTGCCAGCAGCTTGGACGGACTAGCGGGAGTGGGCGGGGAGCTGTTTTTT.

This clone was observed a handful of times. Here the CDR3 DNA reads TGTGCCGGGGAGGGTCTACAAGGGGGGACTGAAGCTTTCTTT. It yields the protein CAGEGLQGGTEAFF. V gene TRBV7-9 combines with J gene TRBJ1-1; maybe TRBD1 (6 bases). The CDR3 contains 14 residues. Germline CDR1 SEHNR, CDR2 FQNEAQ (reference sequence). V was trimmed by 11 bases and J by 5 bases, leaving 21 bases between them.

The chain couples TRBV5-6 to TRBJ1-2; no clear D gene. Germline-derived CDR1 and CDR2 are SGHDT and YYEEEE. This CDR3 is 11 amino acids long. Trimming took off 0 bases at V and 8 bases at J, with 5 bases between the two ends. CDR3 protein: CASSLAGGYTF. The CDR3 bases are TGTGCCAGCAGCTTGGCAGGAGGCTACACCTTC.

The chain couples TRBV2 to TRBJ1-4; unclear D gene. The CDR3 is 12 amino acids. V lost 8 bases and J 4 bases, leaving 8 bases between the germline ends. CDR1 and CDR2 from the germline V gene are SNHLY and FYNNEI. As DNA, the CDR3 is TGTGCCAGCGGGAGGGTTAATGAAAAACTGTTTTTT. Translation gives CASGRVNEKLFF.